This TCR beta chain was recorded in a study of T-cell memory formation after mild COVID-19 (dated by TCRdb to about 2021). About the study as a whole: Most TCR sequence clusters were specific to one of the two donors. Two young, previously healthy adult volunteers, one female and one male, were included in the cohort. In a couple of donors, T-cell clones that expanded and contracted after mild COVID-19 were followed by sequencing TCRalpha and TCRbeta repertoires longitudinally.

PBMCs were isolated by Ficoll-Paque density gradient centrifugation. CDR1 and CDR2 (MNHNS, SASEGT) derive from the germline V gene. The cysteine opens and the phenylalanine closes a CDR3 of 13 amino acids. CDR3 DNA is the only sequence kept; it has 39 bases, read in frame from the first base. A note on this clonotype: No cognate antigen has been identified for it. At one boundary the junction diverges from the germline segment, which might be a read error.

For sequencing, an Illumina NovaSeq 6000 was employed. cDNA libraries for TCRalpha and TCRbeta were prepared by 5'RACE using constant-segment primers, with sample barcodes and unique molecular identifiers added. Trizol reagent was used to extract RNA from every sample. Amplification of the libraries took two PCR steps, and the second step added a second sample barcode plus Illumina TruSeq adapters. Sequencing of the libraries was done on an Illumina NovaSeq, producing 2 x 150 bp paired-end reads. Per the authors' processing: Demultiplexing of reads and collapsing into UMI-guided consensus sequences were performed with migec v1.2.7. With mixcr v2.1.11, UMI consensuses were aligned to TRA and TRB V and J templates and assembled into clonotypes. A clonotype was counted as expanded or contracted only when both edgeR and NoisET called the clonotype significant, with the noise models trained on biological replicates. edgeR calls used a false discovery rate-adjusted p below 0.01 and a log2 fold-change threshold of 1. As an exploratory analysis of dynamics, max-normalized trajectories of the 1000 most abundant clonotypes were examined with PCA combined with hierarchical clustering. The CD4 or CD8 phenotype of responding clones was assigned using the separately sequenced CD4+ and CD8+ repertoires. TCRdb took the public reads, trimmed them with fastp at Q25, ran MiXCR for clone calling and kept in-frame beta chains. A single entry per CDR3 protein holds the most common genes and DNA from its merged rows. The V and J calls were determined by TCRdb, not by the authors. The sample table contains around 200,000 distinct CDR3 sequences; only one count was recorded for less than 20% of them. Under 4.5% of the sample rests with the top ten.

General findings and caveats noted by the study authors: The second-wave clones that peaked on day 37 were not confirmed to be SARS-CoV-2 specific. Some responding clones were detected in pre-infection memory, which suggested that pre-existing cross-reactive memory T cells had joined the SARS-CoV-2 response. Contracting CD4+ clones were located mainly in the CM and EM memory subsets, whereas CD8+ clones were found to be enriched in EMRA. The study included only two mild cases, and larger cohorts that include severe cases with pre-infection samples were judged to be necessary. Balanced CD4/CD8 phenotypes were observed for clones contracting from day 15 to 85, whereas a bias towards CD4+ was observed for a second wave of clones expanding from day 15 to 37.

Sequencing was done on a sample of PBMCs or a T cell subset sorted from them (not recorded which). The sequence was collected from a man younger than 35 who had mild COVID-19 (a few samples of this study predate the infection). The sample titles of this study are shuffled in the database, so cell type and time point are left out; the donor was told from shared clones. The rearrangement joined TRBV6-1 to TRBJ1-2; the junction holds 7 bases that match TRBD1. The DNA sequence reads TGTGCCAGAAGTGCCACAGGGGTAGATGGCTACACCTTC. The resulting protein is CARSATGVDGYTF.